Each of the 28 T cell receptor beta chains below was sequenced from the same sample in a study of T cells after yellow fever vaccination. Using its own MiXCR run on the 5' RACE reads, TCRdb lists one record per CDR3 protein. The data contain hundreds of thousands of distinct CDR3 sequences, around 12% of them singletons. Sequencing used CD4+ T cells sorted from PBMCs, obtained 15 days after the yellow fever booster vaccination. The receptors here all came from a man between 18 and 29 years old who received the YFV17D yellow fever vaccine.

J is TRBJ2-7 and V is TRBV29-1, with D perhaps matching TRBD1 or TRBD2 (5 bases each). The germline V gene encodes CDR1 SQVTM and CDR2 ANQGSEA. V dropped 1 base and J dropped 8 bases, with 18 bases sitting between them. This CDR3 region has 14 residues. CDR3 DNA: TGCAGCGTTGAAGTTGGGGGATCGGGGCGGAAGCAGTACTTC. Its translation: CSVEVGGSGRKQYF.

This clonotype was recorded many times. The chain uses TRBV24-1 and TRBJ2-1; 8 nucleotides line up with TRBD2. This CDR3 is 16 amino acids long. Unmatched junction bases numbered 12, after V lost 3 bases and J lost 9 bases. The germline V gene encodes CDR1 KGHDR and CDR2 SFDVKD. This CDR3 reads CATSDPSGTRGGEQFF. The DNA for the CDR3 is TGTGCCACCAGTGATCCCTCCGGGACTAGAGGTGGTGAGCAGTTCTTC.

There are a few counts of this clonotype. The chain has TRBV7-8 and TRBJ2-1, with no clear D. Germline CDR1 SGHVS, CDR2 FQNEAQ. The CDR3 loop spans 14 amino acids. The ends were cut back, 1 base at V and 7 bases at J, with 11 bases in the middle. The CDR3 nucleotides read TGTGCCAGCAGCTTAGAAGACTCAAGGAATGAGCAGTTCTTC. Translated, it gives CASSLEDSRNEQFF.

This clonotype was counted only a few times. The chain joins TRBV25-1 to TRBJ2-5; 8 positions match TRBD2. With 6 bases clipped from V and 5 bases from J, the junction kept 11 bases outside the gene matches. In germline, CDR1 is MGHDK, CDR2 SYGVNS. CDR3 length equals 15 residues. This CDR3 reads CASRPTRGGLETQYF. The CDR3 DNA follows: TGTGCCAGCAGGCCGACACGGGGGGGCCTTGAGACCCAGTACTTC.

In its sample, this clonotype was seen a few times. The chain employs TRBV25-1 and TRBJ1-2; no definite D call. The CDR3 spans 14 residues. Between the trimmed V and J ends, which lost 4 bases and 4 bases, there was a span of 13 bases. Germline CDR1 and CDR2: MGHDK and SYGVNS. The chain's CDR3 is CASSGTGSFYGYTF. In nucleotides, the CDR3 is TGTGCCAGCAGTGGCACCGGGTCCTTCTATGGCTACACCTTC.

This clonotype occurred a few times. In DNA, the CDR3 is TGTGCCAGCAGCGTAGTGACGGAATCGACCCAGTACTTC. This codes for CASSVVTESTQYF. The genes are TRBV9 and TRBJ2-5; no firm D call. Germline values: CDR1 SGDLS, CDR2 YYNGEE. The CDR3 consists of 13 residues. Deletions cut 0 bases from V and 7 bases from J, with 10 bases between.

The genes are TRBV28 and TRBJ1-4; D unresolved. V was clipped by 3 bases and J by 2 bases, with 4 bases between them. The CDR3 is 13 amino acids. The V gene's germline CDR1 is MDHEN and CDR2 SYDVKM. The CDR3 DNA is TGTGCCAGCAGTTTGGACACTAATGAAAAACTGTTTTTT. It yields the protein CASSLDTNEKLFF.

There are a few counts of this clonotype. The chain's CDR3 is CAISHAPGGRGYTF. CDR3 DNA: TGTGCCATCAGCCACGCGCCGGGAGGGAGGGGCTACACCTTC. This sequence joins TRBV10-3 and TRBJ1-2; D unresolved. Germline CDR1 and CDR2: ENHRY and SYGVKD. V gave up 6 bases and J gave up 8 bases, with 19 bases separating them. The CDR3 has 14 amino acids.

In its sample, this clonotype was seen a few times. The chain employs TRBV9 and TRBJ1-1; D is unclear. CDR3 size: 13 residues. The germline V gene encodes CDR1 SGDLS and CDR2 YYNGEE. Deletions cut 3 bases from V and 3 bases from J, with 9 bases between. The CDR3 coding sequence is TGTGCCAGCAGCGGCCAACTGGACACTGAAGCTTTCTTT. Translation gives CASSGQLDTEAFF. The full variable domain, in which reference TRBV9 and TRBJ1-1 provide the parts outside the CDR3, is DSGVTQTPKHLITATGQRVTLRCSPRSGDLSVYWYQQSLDQGLQFLIQYYNGEERAKGNILERFSAQQFPDLHSELNLSSLELGDSALYFCASSGQLDTEAFFGQGTRLTVV.

A few counts support this clonotype. This chain connects TRBV12-3 or TRBV12-4 to TRBJ1-1; the D gene is possibly TRBD1 (5 bases). This CDR3 spans 13 amino acids. V lost 8 bases, J lost 1 base, and 11 bases lay in between. As DNA, the CDR3 is TGTGCCAGCGGACGAACAGGGAACACTGAAGCTTTCTTT. Protein sequence: CASGRTGNTEAFF.

The table lists this clonotype with a few counts. The chain combines TRBV7-2 with TRBJ2-2; TRBD1 matches 8 bases. V shed 4 bases and J 0 bases; nucleotides not matched to a gene: 4. The germline V gene has CDR1 SGHTA and CDR2 FQGNSA. CDR3 size: 16 residues. In DNA form, the CDR3 reads TGTGCCAGCAGCTCGAGGGACAGGACGAACACCGGGGAGCTGTTTTTT. As protein: CASSSRDRTNTGELFF.

This clonotype was found a few times. The V call is TRBV7-3, the J call TRBJ2-3; 7 nucleotides agree with TRBD1. The germline CDR1 and CDR2 sequences are SGHTA and FQGTGA. The CDR3 loop spans 15 amino acids. The J segment lost 1 base and the V segment lost 1 base, leaving 2 bases of the junction unmatched. CDR3 sequence (DNA): TGTGCCAGCAGCTTAATTGGACAGGGCACAGATACGCAGTATTTT. Translating gives CASSLIGQGTDTQYF.

This chain joins TRBV6-6 and TRBJ2-7; a possible D gene is TRBD1 (5 bases). Germline V gives CDR1 MNHNY, CDR2 SVGAGI (reference sequence). Trimming took 6 bases from V and 3 from J, leaving 18 bases between them. This CDR3 is 15 amino acids long. In DNA form, the CDR3 reads TGTGCCAGCAGCTACGACAGTACCCGAATCTACGAGCAGTACGTC. It codes for CASSYDSTRIYEQYV.

The genes are TRBV7-2 and TRBJ1-4; D is unclear. Germline CDR1 reads SGHTA; CDR2 reads FQGNSA. The germline V and J ends were trimmed by 3 bases and 5 bases, with 7 bases remaining between them. CDR3 length: 13 residues. The CDR3 protein is CASSFTGNEKLFF. CDR3 sequence (DNA): TGTGCCAGCAGCTTTACGGGGAATGAAAAACTGTTTTTT.

This clonotype was picked up many times. The chain combines TRBV18 with TRBJ2-3; tentatively, D is TRBD1 or TRBD2 (5 bases each). Germline CDR1 is KGHSH and CDR2 is LQKENI. V lost 3 bases and J lost 3, with 13 bases in between. The length of the CDR3 is 15 residues. CDR3 bases: TGTGCCAGCTCACCCTCCGAGGGGAGAACAGATACGCAGTATTTT. This encodes CASSPSEGRTDTQYF.

The genes are TRBV7-2 and TRBJ2-5; the D call may be TRBD1 or TRBD2 (5 bases each). The CDR3 sequence is 14 residues long. The V end lost 1 base, the J end lost 5 bases, and 11 bases lay between the germline ends. Germline assignment: CDR1 SGHTA and CDR2 FQGNSA. Here the CDR3 reads CASSLGGIRETQYF. For the CDR3, the DNA is TGTGCCAGCAGCTTAGGGGGGATTCGGGAGACCCAGTACTTC.

This clonotype was counted many times. This rearrangement joins TRBV5-1 to TRBJ1-4, with D possibly matching TRBD1 (5 bases). Trimming took 7 bases from V and 3 from J, leaving 13 bases between them. CDR1 and CDR2 (germline): SGHRS, YFSETQ. This CDR3 has 14 amino acids. CDR3 amino acids: CASGRDGPNEKLFF. CDR3 nucleotides: TGCGCCAGCGGGAGGGACGGACCTAATGAAAAACTGTTTTTT.

The CDR3 DNA sequence: TGCGCCAGCAGCTTTCACATCAGGGGGATGAACACTGAAGCTTTCTTT. Protein: CASSFHIRGMNTEAFF. The rearrangement links TRBV5-1 to TRBJ1-1; 7 nucleotides agree with TRBD1. Germline V gives CDR1 SGHRS, CDR2 YFSETQ. Unmatched junction bases numbered 7, after V lost 2 bases and J lost 0 bases. This CDR3 contains 16 residues.

The chain combines TRBV29-1 with TRBJ2-3; D is unresolved. From germline, CDR1 is SQVTM and CDR2 ANQGSEA. V was trimmed by 7 bases and J by 0 bases, leaving 17 bases between them. The CDR3 has 15 amino acids. Here the CDR3 reads CSAPKTGPSTDTQYF. The DNA of the CDR3 is TGCAGCGCCCCCAAGACGGGCCCTAGCACAGATACGCAGTATTTT.

In its sample, this clonotype was seen a few times. The genes are TRBV10-3 and TRBJ1-2, with D hard to call. The CDR3 consists of 15 residues. Germline V gives CDR1 ENHRY, CDR2 SYGVKD. V was shortened by 6 bases and J by 4 bases, with 18 bases between the two germline ends. CDR3 protein: CAIRIRMGRIYGYTF. Here the CDR3 DNA reads TGTGCCATCAGAATACGGATGGGTCGGATCTATGGCTACACCTTC.

V is TRBV5-1 and J is TRBJ2-7; a possible D gene is TRBD1 (6 bases). Germline CDR1 and CDR2: SGHRS and YFSETQ. V shed 6 bases and J shed 7 bases, with 17 bases lying between them. The CDR3 runs 13 residues. The CDR3 DNA follows: TGCGCCAGCAATCTCAGGGGTTCAAGGGAGCAGTACTTC. Amino acids: CASNLRGSREQYF.

The table lists this clonotype with a few counts. The chain is built from TRBV2 and TRBJ1-2, with 8 bases lining up with TRBD1. This CDR3 spans 14 amino acids. Germline trimming cut 6 bases from V and 4 bases from J; bases unmatched to any gene: 7. Germline CDR1 and CDR2: SNHLY and FYNNEI. CDR3 sequence: CASSALGTGYGYTF. CDR3 nucleotides: TGTGCCAGCAGCGCCCTCGGGACAGGCTATGGCTACACCTTC.

This clonotype appeared a few times. This chain links TRBV6-2 or TRBV6-3 with TRBJ2-6, with D possibly being TRBD2 (6 bases). Germline V gene data show CDR1 as MNHEY and CDR2 as SVGEGT. The CDR3 extends over 14 amino acids. V was pared by 4 bases and J by 4 bases, with 8 bases between. The DNA of the CDR3 is TGTGCCAGCAGTTCCGCGGGGGGGGCCAACGTCCTGACTTTC. Amino acids: CASSSAGGANVLTF.

In this sample, this clonotype turned up a few times. The chain is built from TRBV7-2 and TRBJ2-3; D possibly corresponds to TRBD2 (6 bases). V was pared by 4 bases and J by 1 base, with 15 bases between. CDR1 SGHTA and CDR2 FQGNSA come from the germline V gene. There are 16 residues in the CDR3. The CDR3 nucleotides are TGTGCCAGCAGCTACCGGCGGGGTGGAGGCACAGATACGCAGTATTTT. Its translation: CASSYRRGGGTDTQYF. Based on the CDR3 plus reference TRBV7-2 and TRBJ2-3, the full variable domain is GAGVSQSPSNKVTEKGKDVELRCDPISGHTALYWYRQSLGQGLEFLIYFQGNSAPDKSGLPSDRFSAERTGGSVSTLTIQRTQQEDSAVYLCASSYRRGGGTDTQYFGPGTRLTVL.

A few counts support this clonotype. The rearrangement links TRBV2 to TRBJ2-1; D assignment may be TRBD1 or TRBD2 (8 bases each). CDR1 and CDR2 from the germline V gene are SNHLY and FYNNEI. V shed 4 bases and J shed 6 bases, with 25 bases lying between them. The CDR3 sequence is 18 residues long. In DNA form, the CDR3 reads TGTGCCAGCAGTGCCCGGGGGGGGACAGGAAATTTAATCAATGAGCAGTTCTTC. It specifies CASSARGGTGNLINEQFF.

The genes are TRBV7-9 and TRBJ2-1; D possibly matches TRBD1 or TRBD2 (7 bases each). V was trimmed by 5 bases and J by 10 bases, leaving 12 bases between them. In germline, CDR1 is SEHNR, CDR2 FQNEAQ (reference sequence). CDR3 length equals 12 residues. DNA for the CDR3: TGTGCCAGCAGCCCAGGGGGGGTGGAGCAGTTCTTC. Encoded protein: CASSPGGVEQFF.

The chain couples TRBV20-1 to TRBJ1-2; 10 bases map to TRBD1. This CDR3 is built from 14 residues. The J segment lost 7 bases and the V segment lost 6 bases, leaving 11 bases of the junction unmatched. CDR1 and CDR2 (germline): DFQATT, SNEGSKA (reference sequence). The CDR3 loop reads CSASPPGQGPGYTF. Here the CDR3 DNA reads TGCAGTGCATCACCTCCGGGACAGGGGCCTGGCTACACCTTC.

The chain joins TRBV20-1 to TRBJ2-1, with 9 bases aligning to TRBD2. From germline, CDR1 is DFQATT and CDR2 SNEGSKA (reference sequence). V gave up 5 bases and J gave up 4 bases; unmatched junction bases: 9. The CDR3 is 15 amino acids. CDR3 in amino acids: CSAPKAGGSYNEQFF. CDR3 DNA sequence: TGCAGTGCTCCTAAAGCGGGGGGCTCTTACAATGAGCAGTTCTTC.